These T cell receptor beta chains were read from a single sample in a study of blood T cell repertoires in COVID-19. The repertoire was sequenced with immunoSEQ multiplex PCR; TCRdb's copy has only in-frame clones and lacks some. The sample includes around 120,000 clones, 80% to 90% seen only once; the top ten take 0.88%. The sequencing sample was made of peripheral blood. The receptors derive from a woman between 45 and 65 years old with active or convalescent COVID-19. CDR3s include the opening cysteine and the closing phenylalanine or tryptophan. Fields, in order: CDR3 DNA, CDR3 protein, J gene, clone size, V gene, D gene. A D gene is named only where the DNA matches it firmly. Not every row has a clone size; where given, it reads once, few, many or a size class.

CDR3nt: TGTGCCAGCAGCGCCCGGACAGGGAATGGCAATCAGCCCCAGCATTTT
CDR3aa: CASSARTGNGNQPQHF
j_gene: TRBJ1-5
abundance: NA
v_gene: TRBV7-2
d_gene: TRBD1

CDR3nt: TGTGCCAGTACAGGGGGGGATCAGCCCCAGCATTTT
CDR3aa: CASTGGDQPQHF
j_gene: TRBJ1-5
abundance: NA
v_gene: TRBV2
d_gene: TRBD1

CDR3nt: TGTGCCATCAGTGAGCCGGCGGGAAGGACCCAAGAGACCCAGTACTTC
CDR3aa: CAISEPAGRTQETQYF
j_gene: TRBJ2-5
abundance: NA
v_gene: TRBV10-3
d_gene: NA

CDR3nt: TGTGCCAGCTCACCAGGAACAGGGGCATACGAGCAGTACTTC
CDR3aa: CASSPGTGAYEQYF
j_gene: TRBJ2-7
abundance: few
v_gene: TRBV18
d_gene: TRBD1

CDR3nt: TGTGCCAGCAGAACCGACAGGGGAGAGAACACTGAAGCTTTCTTT
CDR3aa: CASRTDRGENTEAFF
j_gene: TRBJ1-1
abundance: NA
v_gene: TRBV27
d_gene: TRBD1

CDR3nt: TGCGCCAGCAGCCAAGTGGCGGGCCCCCGGGGGGCTTTCTTT
CDR3aa: CASSQVAGPRGAFF
j_gene: TRBJ1-1
abundance: NA
v_gene: TRBV4-3
d_gene: NA

CDR3nt: TGTGCCAGCAGTACCAGGACAGGTAACTACGAGCAGTACTTC
CDR3aa: CASSTRTGNYEQYF
j_gene: TRBJ2-7
abundance: NA
v_gene: TRBV27
d_gene: TRBD1

CDR3nt: TGTGCCAGCAGCTTGCGGGGGTCCAATGAGCAGTTCTTC
CDR3aa: CASSLRGSNEQFF
j_gene: TRBJ2-1
abundance: few
v_gene: TRBV7-9
d_gene: TRBD2

CDR3nt: TGTGCCAGCAGCCCCCCGACAGAAAGACTCTACTACAATGAGCAGTTCTTC
CDR3aa: CASSPPTERLYYNEQFF
j_gene: TRBJ2-1
abundance: NA
v_gene: TRBV5-5
d_gene: NA

CDR3nt: TGTGCCAGCAGTCTGGAGGGCCCCTACGAGCAGTACTTC
CDR3aa: CASSLEGPYEQYF
j_gene: TRBJ2-7
abundance: NA
v_gene: TRBV28
d_gene: NA

CDR3nt: TGTGCCAGCAGTTTATTCGGCGGGAGGAAGAAAATAGCCAAAAACATTCAGTACTTC
CDR3aa: CASSLFGGRKKIAKNIQYF
j_gene: TRBJ2-4
abundance: NA
v_gene: TRBV27
d_gene: TRBD2

CDR3nt: TGCGCCAGCAGCCAACTAGCCCGTGGGAATGAGCAGTTCTTC
CDR3aa: CASSQLARGNEQFF
j_gene: TRBJ2-1
abundance: NA
v_gene: TRBV5-1
d_gene: NA

CDR3nt: TGTGCCAGCAGTCTCCCTTGGCGCAATCAGCCCCAGCATTTT
CDR3aa: CASSLPWRNQPQHF
j_gene: TRBJ1-5
abundance: once
v_gene: TRBV28
d_gene: NA

CDR3nt: TGTGCCAGCAGTACCCGCCTTTGGGGCTCGGTTGACTATGGCTACACCTTC
CDR3aa: CASSTRLWGSVDYGYTF
j_gene: TRBJ1-2
abundance: NA
v_gene: TRBV28
d_gene: NA

CDR3nt: TGTGCCAGCAGTGAAGCGCAGGATGGCTACACCTTC
CDR3aa: CASSEAQDGYTF
j_gene: TRBJ1-2
abundance: NA
v_gene: TRBV2
d_gene: NA

CDR3nt: TGTGCCAGCAGCGCCCGTGATAGGGGCCTTTATGAAAAACTGTTTTTT
CDR3aa: CASSARDRGLYEKLFF
j_gene: TRBJ1-4
abundance: NA
v_gene: TRBV28
d_gene: NA

CDR3nt: TGTGCCAGTAGACTGGGACAGCTCACAGATACGCAGTATTTT
CDR3aa: CASRLGQLTDTQYF
j_gene: TRBJ2-3
abundance: NA
v_gene: TRBV19
d_gene: TRBD1

CDR3nt: TGTGCCAGCAGTTTACGGCTAGACTATGGCTACACCTTC
CDR3aa: CASSLRLDYGYTF
j_gene: TRBJ1-2
abundance: NA
v_gene: TRBV28
d_gene: NA

CDR3nt: TGTGCCAGCAGCCAACGGGGGAATGAGCAGTTCTTC
CDR3aa: CASSQRGNEQFF
j_gene: TRBJ2-1
abundance: NA
v_gene: TRBV13
d_gene: NA

CDR3nt: TGTGCCAGCAGCACCCAGGGGAACACTGAAGCTTTCTTT
CDR3aa: CASSTQGNTEAFF
j_gene: TRBJ1-1
abundance: once
v_gene: TRBV9
d_gene: NA

CDR3nt: TGTGCCAGCAGCCAACGCGGGGTAGGGAGCACAGATACGCAGTATTTT
CDR3aa: CASSQRGVGSTDTQYF
j_gene: TRBJ2-3
abundance: NA
v_gene: TRBV3-1/TRBV3-2
d_gene: NA

CDR3nt: TGTGCCAGCAGCCCGGGACAGATGCCCTTTAGTGAAAAACTGTTTTTT
CDR3aa: CASSPGQMPFSEKLFF
j_gene: TRBJ1-4
abundance: few
v_gene: TRBV14
d_gene: TRBD1

CDR3nt: TGTGCCATCAGTGAGTCGGGCAGGGGAGCTGGTTGGGCTTTCTTT
CDR3aa: CAISESGRGAGWAFF
j_gene: TRBJ1-1
abundance: NA
v_gene: TRBV10-3
d_gene: NA

CDR3nt: TGCGCCAGCAGCTACCCGAGCGACAGGTTGAATTTGCGCACAGATACGCAGTATTTT
CDR3aa: CASSYPSDRLNLRTDTQYF
j_gene: TRBJ2-3
abundance: once
v_gene: TRBV5-1
d_gene: NA

CDR3nt: TGTGCCAGCAGTGAACTTACTACAGGGTTATCTAAGTTCTTC
CDR3aa: CASSELTTGLSKFF
j_gene: TRBJ2-1
abundance: NA
v_gene: TRBV25-1
d_gene: NA

CDR3nt: TGTGCCAGCAATGGACAGGGCGACACTAGGAACACTGAAGCTTTCTTT
CDR3aa: CASNGQGDTRNTEAFF
j_gene: TRBJ1-1
abundance: NA
v_gene: TRBV28
d_gene: TRBD1

CDR3nt: TGTGCCAGCAGCACCCTCATGCAGGGGAGGGTTGGAAACACCATATATTTT
CDR3aa: CASSTLMQGRVGNTIYF
j_gene: TRBJ1-3
abundance: NA
v_gene: TRBV9
d_gene: NA

CDR3nt: TGTGCCAGCAGCCTAAGACTAGCGGGAGGCAATGAGCAGTTCTTC
CDR3aa: CASSLRLAGGNEQFF
j_gene: TRBJ2-1
abundance: NA
v_gene: TRBV11-3
d_gene: TRBD2

CDR3nt: TGTGCCAGCAGCTCGGACGGGAACCAAGAGACCCAGTACTTC
CDR3aa: CASSSDGNQETQYF
j_gene: TRBJ2-5
abundance: NA
v_gene: TRBV7-3
d_gene: NA

CDR3nt: TGTGCCAGCAGCTTAGAACGGCAGGGGAACACTGAAGCTTTCTTT
CDR3aa: CASSLERQGNTEAFF
j_gene: TRBJ1-1
abundance: NA
v_gene: TRBV7-2
d_gene: NA

CDR3nt: TGTGCCAGCAGCAGGACAGGAATTGTCACCATATATTTT
CDR3aa: CASSRTGIVTIYF
j_gene: TRBJ1-3
abundance: few
v_gene: TRBV28
d_gene: TRBD1

CDR3nt: TGTGCCAGCAGGTGGGGGGGAGGAGAGACCCAGTACTTC
CDR3aa: CASRWGGGETQYF
j_gene: TRBJ2-5
abundance: NA
v_gene: TRBV5-8
d_gene: TRBD2

CDR3nt: TGTGCCACCAGTGACACCGGGACAGGGGAAGACGAGCAGTACTTC
CDR3aa: CATSDTGTGEDEQYF
j_gene: TRBJ2-7
abundance: NA
v_gene: TRBV24-1
d_gene: TRBD1